This T cell receptor beta chain was recovered during a study of radiotherapy plus CTLA-4 blockade in lung cancer. Looked up from germline, CDR1 is SQVTM and CDR2 is ANQGSEA. With 8 bases removed from V and 5 bases from J, the gap between germline ends came to 24 bases. CDR3 size: 15 residues. Profiled with immunoSEQ multiplex PCR; TCRdb holds only in-frame clones, not every one. Among 81,000 or so clones, around 90% were seen once, and the ten largest hold approximately 0.9%. The chain is built from TRBV29-1 and TRBJ2-5, with a weak D call TRBD2 (5 bases). The sequencing here drew on peripheral blood, taken from a patient treated with radiotherapy plus ipilimumab. The receptor was isolated from a human donor with non-small cell lung cancer who had stable disease on radiotherapy plus ipilimumab. The CDR3 bases are TGCAGCTCCCGAAGCCTGGACTCCTTTTATGAGACCCAGTACTTC. This sequence encodes CSSRSLDSFYETQYF.